This T cell receptor (beta chain) was retrieved from a study of post-analysis software for immune sequencing data. General study results and limits: Controls' normalized Chao1 diversity significantly exceeded that of multiple sclerosis patients. Roughly 5 TRBV segments were significantly more frequent in patients than in controls. TRBV5-6, TRBV5-1 and TRBV20-1 were among these segments.

To note about this clonotype: The antigen is unknown.

Unique molecular identifiers were present in the TCR beta cDNA libraries. Using its own MiXCR run on the PCR reads, TCRdb lists one record per CDR3 protein. The data show around 200,000 distinct CDR3 sequences, with 29% seen just once and approximately 3.6% held by the top ten. V was pared by 2 bases and J by 5 bases, with 5 bases of the junction left unmatched. CDR1 and CDR2 (germline): DFQATT, SNEGSKA (reference sequence). This CDR3 comprises 14 residues. Sequenced: blood. This chain links TRBV20-1 with TRBJ1-1, with 10 nucleotides matching TRBD1. This TCR was recovered from a girl aged 2-17 years with multiple sclerosis. Written as DNA, the CDR3 is TGCAGTGCTAGAAGACAGGGGGCGCGAACTGAAGCTTTCTTT. Amino acid sequence: CSARRQGARTEAFF.